This TCR beta chain was obtained from a study of blood T cell repertoires in COVID-19. Study summary: The United States, Italy and Spain provided the acute and convalescent COVID-19 samples.

This table comes from immunoSEQ multiplex PCR, and its TCRdb copy is limited to in-frame clones, with some not included. The sample has 250,000 to 350,000 clones, about 89% seen once. This CDR3 contains 12 residues. The germline gives CDR1 SQVTM, CDR2 ANQGSEA. Trimming shortened V by 4 bases and J by 0 bases, and 4 bases separated the two germline ends. The chain combines TRBV29-1 with TRBJ2-1; unclear D gene. The clonotype comes from a woman in her thirties who had recovered from COVID-19. What was sequenced was PBMCs or T cells enriched from blood (not recorded which). This chain's CDR3 is CSVGSSYNEQFF. The CDR3 DNA follows: TGCAGCGTTGGCAGCTCCTACAATGAGCAGTTCTTC.